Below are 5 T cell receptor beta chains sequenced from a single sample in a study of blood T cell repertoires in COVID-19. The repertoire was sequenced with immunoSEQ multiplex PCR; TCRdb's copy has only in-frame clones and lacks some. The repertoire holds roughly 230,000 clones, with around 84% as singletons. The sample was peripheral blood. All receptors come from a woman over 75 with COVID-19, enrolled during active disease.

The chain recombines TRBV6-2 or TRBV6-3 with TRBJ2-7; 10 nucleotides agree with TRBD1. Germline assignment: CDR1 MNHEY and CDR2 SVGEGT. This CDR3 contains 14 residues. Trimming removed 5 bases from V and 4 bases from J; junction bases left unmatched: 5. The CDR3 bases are TGTGCCAGCAGTAAACGGACAGGGGGTTACGAGCAGTACGTC. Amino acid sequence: CASSKRTGGYEQYV.

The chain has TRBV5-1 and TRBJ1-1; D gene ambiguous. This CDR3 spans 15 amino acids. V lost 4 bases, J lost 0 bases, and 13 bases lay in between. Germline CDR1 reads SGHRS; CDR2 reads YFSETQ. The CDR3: CASSENKNLNTEAFF. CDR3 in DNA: TGCGCCAGCAGCGAAAACAAGAACCTGAACACTGAAGCTTTCTTT. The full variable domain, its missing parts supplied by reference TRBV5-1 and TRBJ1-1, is KAGVTQTPRYLIKTRGQQVTLSCSPISGHRSVSWYQQTPGQGLQFLFEYFSETQRNKGNFPGRFSGRQFSNSRSEMNVSTLELGDSALYLCASSENKNLNTEAFFGQGTRLTVV.

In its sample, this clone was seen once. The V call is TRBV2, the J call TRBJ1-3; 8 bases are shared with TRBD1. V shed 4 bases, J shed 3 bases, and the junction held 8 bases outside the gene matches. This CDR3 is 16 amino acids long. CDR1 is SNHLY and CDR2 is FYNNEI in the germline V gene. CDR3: CASSGGAGQVGNTIYF. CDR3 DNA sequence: TGTGCCAGCAGTGGTGGGGCGGGACAGGTTGGAAACACCATATATTTT. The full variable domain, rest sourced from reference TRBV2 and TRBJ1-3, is EPEVTQTPSHQVTQMGQEVILRCVPISNHLYFYWYRQILGQKVEFLVSFYNNEISEKSEIFDDQFSVERPDGSNFTLKIRSTKLEDSAMYFCASSGGAGQVGNTIYFGEGSWLTVV.

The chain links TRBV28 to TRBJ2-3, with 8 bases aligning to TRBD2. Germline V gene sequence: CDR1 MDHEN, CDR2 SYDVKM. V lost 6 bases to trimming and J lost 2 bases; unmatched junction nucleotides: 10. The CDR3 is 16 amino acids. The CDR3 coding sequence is TGTGCCAGCAGCTTAAGCGCAGCGGGGGACACAGATACGCAGTATTTT. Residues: CASSLSAAGDTDTQYF.

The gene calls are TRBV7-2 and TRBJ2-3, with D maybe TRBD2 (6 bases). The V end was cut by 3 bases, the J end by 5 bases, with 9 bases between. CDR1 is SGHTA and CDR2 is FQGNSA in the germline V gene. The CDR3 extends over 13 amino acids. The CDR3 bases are TGTGCCAGCAGCTTGACTAGTCTAGATACGCAGTATTTT. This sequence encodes CASSLTSLDTQYF.